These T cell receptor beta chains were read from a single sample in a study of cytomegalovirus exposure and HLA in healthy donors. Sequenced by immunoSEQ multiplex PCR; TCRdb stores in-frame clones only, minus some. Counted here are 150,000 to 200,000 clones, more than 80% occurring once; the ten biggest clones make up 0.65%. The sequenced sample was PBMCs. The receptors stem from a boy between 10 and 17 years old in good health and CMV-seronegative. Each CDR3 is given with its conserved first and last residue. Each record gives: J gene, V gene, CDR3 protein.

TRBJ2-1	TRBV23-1	CASRPHRDSLDNEQFF
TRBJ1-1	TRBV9	CASSVTGNTEAFF
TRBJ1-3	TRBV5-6	CASSLSTGLSSGNTIYF
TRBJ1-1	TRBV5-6	CASGLAGGPSLNTEAFF
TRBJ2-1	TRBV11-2	CASSPDRVYNEQFF
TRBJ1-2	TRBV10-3	CAISVQANYGYTF
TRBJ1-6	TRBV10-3	CAIRTGTENSPLHF
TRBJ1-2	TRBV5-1	CASSLTGVNYGYTF
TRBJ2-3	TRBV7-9	CATLKPQGPDTQYF
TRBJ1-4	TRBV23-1	CASSQWQERRGEKLFF
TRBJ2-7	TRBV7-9	CASSLGGDLSSYEQYF
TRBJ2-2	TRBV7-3	CASSPNPSGRAIPGELFF
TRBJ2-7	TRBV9	CASSVDRAYEQYF
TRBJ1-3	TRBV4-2	CASSQDLPSSGNTIYF
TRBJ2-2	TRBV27	CASGSGRNTGELFF
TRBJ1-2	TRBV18	CASSRGHYGYTF
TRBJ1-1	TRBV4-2	CASSQEVRVNTEAFF
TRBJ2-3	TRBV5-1	CASSFGSNSGADTQYF
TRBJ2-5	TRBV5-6	CASSFGETQYF
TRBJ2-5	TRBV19	CASSIPNTSGGETQYF
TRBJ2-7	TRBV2	CASSGDRGRFEQYF
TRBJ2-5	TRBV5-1	CASSKGQGGETQYF
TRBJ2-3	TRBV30	CAWSGGLAGGLDTQYF
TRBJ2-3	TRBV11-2	CASSRIIELEDTQYF
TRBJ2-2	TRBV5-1	CASSLGQGLAGELFF
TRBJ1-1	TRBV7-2	CASSNPGTTTEAFF
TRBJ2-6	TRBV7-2	CASSLGRSGRAGANVLTF
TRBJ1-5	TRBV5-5	CASSLSVRGNQPQHF